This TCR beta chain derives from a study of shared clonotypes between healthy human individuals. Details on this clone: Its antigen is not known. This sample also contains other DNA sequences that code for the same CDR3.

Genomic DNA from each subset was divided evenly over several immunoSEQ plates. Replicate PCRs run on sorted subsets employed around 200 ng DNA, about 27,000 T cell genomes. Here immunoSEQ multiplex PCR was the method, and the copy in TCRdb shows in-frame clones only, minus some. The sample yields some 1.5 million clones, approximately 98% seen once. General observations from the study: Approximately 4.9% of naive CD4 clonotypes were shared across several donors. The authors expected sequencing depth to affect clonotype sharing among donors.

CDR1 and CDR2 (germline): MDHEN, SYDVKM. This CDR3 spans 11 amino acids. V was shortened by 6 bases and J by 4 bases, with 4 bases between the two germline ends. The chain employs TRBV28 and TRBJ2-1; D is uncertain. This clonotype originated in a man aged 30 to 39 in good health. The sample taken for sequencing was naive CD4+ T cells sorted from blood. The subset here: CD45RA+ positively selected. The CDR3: CASRTYNEQFF. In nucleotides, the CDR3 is TGTGCCAGCAGGACATACAATGAGCAGTTCTTC.